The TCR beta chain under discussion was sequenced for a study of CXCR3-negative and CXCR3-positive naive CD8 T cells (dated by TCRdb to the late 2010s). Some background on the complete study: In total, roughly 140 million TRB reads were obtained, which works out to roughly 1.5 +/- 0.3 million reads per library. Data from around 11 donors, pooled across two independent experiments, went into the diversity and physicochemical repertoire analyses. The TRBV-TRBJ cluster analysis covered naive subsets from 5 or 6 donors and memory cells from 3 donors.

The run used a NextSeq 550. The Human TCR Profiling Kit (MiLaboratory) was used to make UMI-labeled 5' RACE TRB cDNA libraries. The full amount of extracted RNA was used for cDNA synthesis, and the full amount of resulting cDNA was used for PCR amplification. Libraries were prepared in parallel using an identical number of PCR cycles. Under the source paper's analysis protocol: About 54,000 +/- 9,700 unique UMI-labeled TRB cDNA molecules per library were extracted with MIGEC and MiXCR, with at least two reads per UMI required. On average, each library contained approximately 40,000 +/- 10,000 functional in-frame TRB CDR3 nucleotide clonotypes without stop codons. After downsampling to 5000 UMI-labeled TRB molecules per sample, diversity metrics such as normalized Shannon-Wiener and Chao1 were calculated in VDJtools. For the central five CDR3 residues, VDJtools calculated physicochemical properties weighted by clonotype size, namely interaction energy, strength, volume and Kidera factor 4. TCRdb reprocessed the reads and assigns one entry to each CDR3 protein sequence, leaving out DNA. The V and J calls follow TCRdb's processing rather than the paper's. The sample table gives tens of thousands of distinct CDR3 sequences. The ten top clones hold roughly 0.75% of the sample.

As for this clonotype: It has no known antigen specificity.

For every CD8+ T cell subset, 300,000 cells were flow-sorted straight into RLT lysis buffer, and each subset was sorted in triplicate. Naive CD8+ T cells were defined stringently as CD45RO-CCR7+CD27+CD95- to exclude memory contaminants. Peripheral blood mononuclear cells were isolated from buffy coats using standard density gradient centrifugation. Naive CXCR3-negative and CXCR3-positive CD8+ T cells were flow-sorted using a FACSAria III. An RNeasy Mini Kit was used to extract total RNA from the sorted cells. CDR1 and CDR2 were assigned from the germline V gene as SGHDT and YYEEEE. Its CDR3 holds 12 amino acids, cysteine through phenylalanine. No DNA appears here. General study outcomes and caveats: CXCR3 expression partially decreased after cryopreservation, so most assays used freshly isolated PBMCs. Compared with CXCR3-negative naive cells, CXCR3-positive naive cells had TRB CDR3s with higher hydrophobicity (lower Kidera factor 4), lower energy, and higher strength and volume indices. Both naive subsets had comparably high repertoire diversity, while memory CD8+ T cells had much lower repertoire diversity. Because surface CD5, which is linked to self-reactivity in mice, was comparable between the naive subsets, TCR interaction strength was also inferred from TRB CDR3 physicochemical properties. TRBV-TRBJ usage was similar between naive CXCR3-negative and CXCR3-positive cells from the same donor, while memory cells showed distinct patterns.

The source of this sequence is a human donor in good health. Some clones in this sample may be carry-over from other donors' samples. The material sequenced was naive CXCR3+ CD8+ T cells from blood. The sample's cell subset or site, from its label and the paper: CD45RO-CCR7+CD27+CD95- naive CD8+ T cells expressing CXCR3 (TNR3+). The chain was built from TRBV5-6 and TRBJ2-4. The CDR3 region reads CASSLLSTEEYF.